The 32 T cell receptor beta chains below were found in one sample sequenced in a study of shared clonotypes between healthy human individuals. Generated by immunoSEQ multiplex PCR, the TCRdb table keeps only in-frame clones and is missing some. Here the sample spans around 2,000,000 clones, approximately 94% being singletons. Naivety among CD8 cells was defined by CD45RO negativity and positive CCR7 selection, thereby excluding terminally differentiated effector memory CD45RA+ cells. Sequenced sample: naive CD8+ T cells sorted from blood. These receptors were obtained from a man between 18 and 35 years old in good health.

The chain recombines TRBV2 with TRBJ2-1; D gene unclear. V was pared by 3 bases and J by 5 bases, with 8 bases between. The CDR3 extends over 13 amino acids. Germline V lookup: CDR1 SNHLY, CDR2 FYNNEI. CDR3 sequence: CASSDLRNNEQFF. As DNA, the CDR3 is TGTGCCAGCAGTGACCTGCGTAACAATGAGCAGTTCTTC.

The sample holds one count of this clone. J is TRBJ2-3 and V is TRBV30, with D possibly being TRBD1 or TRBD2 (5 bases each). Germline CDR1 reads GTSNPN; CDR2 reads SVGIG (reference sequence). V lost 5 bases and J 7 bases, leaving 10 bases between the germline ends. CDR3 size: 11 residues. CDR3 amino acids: CAWGGPNTQYF. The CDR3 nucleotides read TGTGCCTGGGGGGGACCGAATACGCAGTATTTT.

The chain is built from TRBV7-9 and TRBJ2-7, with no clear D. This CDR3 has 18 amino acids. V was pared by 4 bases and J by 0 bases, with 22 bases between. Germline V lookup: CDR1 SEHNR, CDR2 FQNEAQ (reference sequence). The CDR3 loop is CASSSELPSFTPSYEQYF. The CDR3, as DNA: TGTGCCAGCAGCTCCGAATTGCCATCCTTCACCCCCTCCTACGAGCAGTACTTC.

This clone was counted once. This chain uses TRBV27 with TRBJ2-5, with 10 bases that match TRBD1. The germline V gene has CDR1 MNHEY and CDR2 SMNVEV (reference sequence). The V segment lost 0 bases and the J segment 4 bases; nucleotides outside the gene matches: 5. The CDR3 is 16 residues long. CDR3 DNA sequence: TGTGCCAGCAGTTTATCGCCGGGGACAGGGGTAGAGACCCAGTACTTC. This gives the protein CASSLSPGTGVETQYF.

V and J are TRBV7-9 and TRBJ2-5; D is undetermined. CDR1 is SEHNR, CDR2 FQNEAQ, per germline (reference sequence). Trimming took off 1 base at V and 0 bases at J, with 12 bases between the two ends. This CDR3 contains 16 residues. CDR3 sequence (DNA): TGTGCCAGCAGCTTAGGTGACACTACGTACCAAGAGACCCAGTACTTC. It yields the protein CASSLGDTTYQETQYF.

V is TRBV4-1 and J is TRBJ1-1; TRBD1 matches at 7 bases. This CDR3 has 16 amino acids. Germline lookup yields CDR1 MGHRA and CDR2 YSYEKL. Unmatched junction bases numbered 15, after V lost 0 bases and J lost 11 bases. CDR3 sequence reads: CASSQDGDSWDPYAFF. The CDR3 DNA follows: TGCGCCAGCAGCCAAGACGGGGACAGTTGGGATCCCTACGCTTTCTTT.

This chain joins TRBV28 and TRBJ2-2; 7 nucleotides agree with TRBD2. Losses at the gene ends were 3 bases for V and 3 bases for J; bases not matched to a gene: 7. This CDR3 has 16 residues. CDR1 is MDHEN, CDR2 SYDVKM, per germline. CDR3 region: CASSFGGRGYTGELFF. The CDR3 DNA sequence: TGTGCCAGCAGTTTCGGGGGGAGAGGATACACCGGGGAGCTGTTTTTT. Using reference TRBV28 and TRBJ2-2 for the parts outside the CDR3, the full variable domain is DVKVTQSSRYLVKRTGEKVFLECVQDMDHENMFWYRQDPGLGLRLIYFSYDVKMKEKGDIPEGYSVSREKKERFSLILESASTNQTSMYLCASSFGGRGYTGELFFGEGSRLTVL.

The CDR3 sequence is CASSLVYRDEAFF. The CDR3 DNA reads as TGCGCCAGCAGCTTGGTTTACAGGGATGAAGCTTTCTTT. The V and J genes are TRBV5-1 and TRBJ1-1; maybe TRBD1 (6 bases). This CDR3 spans 13 amino acids. Trimming cost V 0 bases and J 7 bases, with 10 bases left between them. Germline loops: CDR1 SGHRS, CDR2 YFSETQ.

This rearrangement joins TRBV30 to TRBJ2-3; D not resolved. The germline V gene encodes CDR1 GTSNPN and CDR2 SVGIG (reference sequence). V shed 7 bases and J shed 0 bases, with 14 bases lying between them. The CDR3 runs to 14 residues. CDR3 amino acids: CASTGNLSTDTQYF. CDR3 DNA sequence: TGTGCCTCAACCGGAAACCTTAGCACAGATACGCAGTATTTT.

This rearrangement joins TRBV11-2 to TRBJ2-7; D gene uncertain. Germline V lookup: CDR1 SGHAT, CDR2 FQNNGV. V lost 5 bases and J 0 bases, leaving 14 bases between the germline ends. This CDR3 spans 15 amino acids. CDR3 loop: CASSPLSGYSYEQYF. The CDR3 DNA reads TGTGCCAGCAGCCCCCTGTCTGGGTACTCCTACGAGCAGTACTTC. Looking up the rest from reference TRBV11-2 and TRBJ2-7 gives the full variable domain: EAGVAQSPRYKIIEKRQSVAFWCNPISGHATLYWYQQILGQGPKLLIQFQNNGVVDDSQLPKDRFSAERLKGVDSTLKIQPAKLEDSAVYLCASSPLSGYSYEQYFGPGTRLTVT.

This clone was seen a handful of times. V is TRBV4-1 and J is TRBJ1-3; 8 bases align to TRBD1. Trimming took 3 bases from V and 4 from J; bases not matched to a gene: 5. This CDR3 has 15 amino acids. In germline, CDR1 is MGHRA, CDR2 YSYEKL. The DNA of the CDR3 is TGCGCCAGCAGCCACGTGGACAGGGACGGAAACACCATATATTTT. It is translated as CASSHVDRDGNTIYF.

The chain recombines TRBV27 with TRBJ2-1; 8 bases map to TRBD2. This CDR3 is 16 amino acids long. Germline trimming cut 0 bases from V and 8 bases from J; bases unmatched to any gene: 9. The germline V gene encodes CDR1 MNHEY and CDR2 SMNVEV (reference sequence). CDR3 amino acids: CASSLSPGGAWDEQFF. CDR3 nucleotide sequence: TGTGCCAGCAGTTTATCCCCGGGGGGGGCGTGGGATGAGCAGTTCTTC.

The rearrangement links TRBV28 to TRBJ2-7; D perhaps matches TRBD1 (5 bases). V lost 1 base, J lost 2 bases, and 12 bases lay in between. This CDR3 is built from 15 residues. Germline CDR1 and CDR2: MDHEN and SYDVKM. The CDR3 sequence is CASSLLGAWTYEQYF. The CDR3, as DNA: TGTGCCAGCAGTTTATTAGGGGCGTGGACCTACGAGCAGTACTTC.

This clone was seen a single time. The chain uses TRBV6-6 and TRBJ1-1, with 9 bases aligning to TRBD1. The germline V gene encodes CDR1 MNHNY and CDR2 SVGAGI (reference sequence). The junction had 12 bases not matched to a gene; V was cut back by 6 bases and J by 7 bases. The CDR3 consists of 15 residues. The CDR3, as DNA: TGTGCCAGCAGGCACCCGGGACAGGGAACCAATGAAGCTTTCTTT. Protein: CASRHPGQGTNEAFF.

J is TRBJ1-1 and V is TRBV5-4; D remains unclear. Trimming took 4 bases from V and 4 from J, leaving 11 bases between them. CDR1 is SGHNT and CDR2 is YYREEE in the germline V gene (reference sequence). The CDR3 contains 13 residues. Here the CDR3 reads CASSPDGLTEAFF. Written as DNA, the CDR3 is TGTGCCAGCAGCCCTGACGGCCTCACTGAAGCTTTCTTT.

The CDR3 DNA reads as TGTGCCAGTAGTATAGCCGACAGCCTCTACGAGCAGTACTTC. It specifies CASSIADSLYEQYF. The V and J genes are TRBV19 and TRBJ2-7; perhaps TRBD1 as D (5 bases). Trimming cost V 1 base and J 3 bases, with 10 bases left between them. The CDR3 has 14 amino acids. Germline values: CDR1 LNHDA, CDR2 SQIVND (reference sequence).

In DNA form, the CDR3 reads TGTGCCAGCAGTGCCGAGTGGGCGACCCGTGGCTACACCTTC. It translates to CASSAEWATRGYTF. This chain uses TRBV6-5 with TRBJ1-2; D is unresolved. The CDR3 has 14 amino acids. Germline assignment: CDR1 MNHEY and CDR2 SVGAGI. Trimming pared 5 bases from V and 7 bases from J, leaving 17 bases between.

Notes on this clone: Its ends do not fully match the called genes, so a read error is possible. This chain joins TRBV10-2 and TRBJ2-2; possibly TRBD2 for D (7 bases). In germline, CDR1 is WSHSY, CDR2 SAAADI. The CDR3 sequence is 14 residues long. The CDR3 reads CASGGLGGTGELFF. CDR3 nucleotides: TGCGCCAGCGGAGGACTAGGGGGGACCGGCGAGCTGTTTTTT.

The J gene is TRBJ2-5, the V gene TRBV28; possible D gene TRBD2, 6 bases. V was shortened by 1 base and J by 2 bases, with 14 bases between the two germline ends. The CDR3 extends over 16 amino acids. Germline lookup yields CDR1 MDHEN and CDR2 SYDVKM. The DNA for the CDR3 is TGTGCCAGCAGTTTATTGGAGGGGCTGATGCAAGAGACCCAGTACTTC. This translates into CASSLLEGLMQETQYF. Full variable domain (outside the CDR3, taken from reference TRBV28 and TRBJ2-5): DVKVTQSSRYLVKRTGEKVFLECVQDMDHENMFWYRQDPGLGLRLIYFSYDVKMKEKGDIPEGYSVSREKKERFSLILESASTNQTSMYLCASSLLEGLMQETQYFGPGTRLLVL.

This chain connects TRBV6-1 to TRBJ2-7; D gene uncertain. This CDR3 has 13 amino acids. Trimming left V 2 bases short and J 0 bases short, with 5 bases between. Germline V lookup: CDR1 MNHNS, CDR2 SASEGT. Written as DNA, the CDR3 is TGTGCCAGCAGTGAATTTCACTCCTACGAGCAGTACTTC. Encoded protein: CASSEFHSYEQYF.

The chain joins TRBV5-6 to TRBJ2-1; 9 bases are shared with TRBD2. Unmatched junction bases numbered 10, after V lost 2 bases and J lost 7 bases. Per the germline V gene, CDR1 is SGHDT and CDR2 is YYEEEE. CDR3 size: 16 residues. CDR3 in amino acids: CASSFQWREGINEQFF. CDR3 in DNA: TGTGCCAGCAGCTTCCAATGGCGGGAGGGTATAAATGAGCAGTTCTTC.

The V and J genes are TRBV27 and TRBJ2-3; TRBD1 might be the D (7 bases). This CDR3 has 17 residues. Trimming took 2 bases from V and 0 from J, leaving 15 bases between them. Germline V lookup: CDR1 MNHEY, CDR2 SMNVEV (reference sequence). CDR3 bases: TGTGCCAGCAGTTTAATCCGGAGGGGGCGAAGCACAGATACGCAGTATTTT. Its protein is CASSLIRRGRSTDTQYF.

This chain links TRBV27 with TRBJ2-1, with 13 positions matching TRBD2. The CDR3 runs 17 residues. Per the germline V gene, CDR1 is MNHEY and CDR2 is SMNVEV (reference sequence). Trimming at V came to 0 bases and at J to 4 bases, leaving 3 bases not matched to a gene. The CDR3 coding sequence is TGTGCCAGCAGTTTATCGGGGGGACTAGCGGGGTACAATGAGCAGTTCTTC. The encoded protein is CASSLSGGLAGYNEQFF.

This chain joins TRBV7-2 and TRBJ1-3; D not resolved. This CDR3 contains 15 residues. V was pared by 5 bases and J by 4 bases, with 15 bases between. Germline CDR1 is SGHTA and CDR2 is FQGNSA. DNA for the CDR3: TGTGCCAGCAGCATTTATGAACTAGCCGGAAACACCATATATTTT. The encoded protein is CASSIYELAGNTIYF.

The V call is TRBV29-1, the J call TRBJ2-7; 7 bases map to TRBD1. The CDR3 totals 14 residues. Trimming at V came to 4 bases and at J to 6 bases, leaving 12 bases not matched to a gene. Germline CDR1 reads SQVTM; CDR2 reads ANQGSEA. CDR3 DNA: TGCAGCGTTGTCCCGGTCCAGGGGGAACTCGAGCAGTACTTC. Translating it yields CSVVPVQGELEQYF.

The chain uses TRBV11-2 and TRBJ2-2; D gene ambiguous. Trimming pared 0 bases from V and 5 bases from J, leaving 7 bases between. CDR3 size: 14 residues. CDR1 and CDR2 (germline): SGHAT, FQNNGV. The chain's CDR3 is CASSLDPDTGELFF. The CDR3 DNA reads TGTGCCAGCAGCTTAGACCCGGATACCGGGGAGCTGTTTTTT.

The CDR3 bases are TGTGCCAGCAGGGCGGGTACGGGCTACACCTTC. Translating gives CASRAGTGYTF. The chain links TRBV2 to TRBJ1-2; D uncertain. There are 11 residues in the CDR3. Germline-derived CDR1 and CDR2 are SNHLY and FYNNEI. Trimming shortened V by 6 bases and J by 8 bases, and 10 bases separated the two germline ends.

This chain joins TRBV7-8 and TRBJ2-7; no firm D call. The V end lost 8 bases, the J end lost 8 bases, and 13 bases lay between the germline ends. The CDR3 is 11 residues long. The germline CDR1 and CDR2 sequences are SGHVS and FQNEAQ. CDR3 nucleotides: TGTGCCAGCGGCGTAGGAACGAAGCAGTACTTC. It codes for CASGVGTKQYF.

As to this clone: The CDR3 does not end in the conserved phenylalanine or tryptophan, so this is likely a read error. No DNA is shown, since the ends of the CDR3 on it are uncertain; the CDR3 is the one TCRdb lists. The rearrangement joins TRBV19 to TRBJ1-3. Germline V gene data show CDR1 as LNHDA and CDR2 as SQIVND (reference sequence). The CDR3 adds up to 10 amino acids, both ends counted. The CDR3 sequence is CASGWWPHYS.

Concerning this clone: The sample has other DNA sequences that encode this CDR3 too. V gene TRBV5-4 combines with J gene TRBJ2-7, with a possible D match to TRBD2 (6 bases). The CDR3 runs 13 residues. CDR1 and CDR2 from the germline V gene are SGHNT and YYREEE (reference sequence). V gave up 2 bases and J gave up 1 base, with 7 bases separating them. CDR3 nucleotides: TGTGCCAGCAGCTTTGGGGGGTCCTACGAGCAGTACTTC. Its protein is CASSFGGSYEQYF.

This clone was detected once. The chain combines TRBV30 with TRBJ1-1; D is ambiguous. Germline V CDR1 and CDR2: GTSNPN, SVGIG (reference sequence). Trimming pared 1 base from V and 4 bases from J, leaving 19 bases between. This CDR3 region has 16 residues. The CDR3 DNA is TGTGCCTGGAGTGCTCCCGATCGATTAGTGGGCACTGAAGCTTTCTTT. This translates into CAWSAPDRLVGTEAFF.

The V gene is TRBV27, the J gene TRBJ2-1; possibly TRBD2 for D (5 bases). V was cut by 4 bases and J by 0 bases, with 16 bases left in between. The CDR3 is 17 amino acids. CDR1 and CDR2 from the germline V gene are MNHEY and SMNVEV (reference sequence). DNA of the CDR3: TGTGCCAGCAGTTCCACCCTGACTACCGGCTCCTACAATGAGCAGTTCTTC. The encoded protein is CASSSTLTTGSYNEQFF.